Below, 17 T cell receptor beta chains from the same sample are listed, as sequenced in a study of cytomegalovirus exposure and HLA in healthy donors. Both 60 Vbeta primers and 13 Jbeta primers went into the PCR. Only in-frame clones appear in the TCRdb table, and some are missing; sequencing was by immunoSEQ multiplex PCR. This repertoire shows under 200,000 clones, 65% to 70% found once; its top ten account for around 4.3%. The sample consisted of PBMCs. These receptors came from a woman under 30 in good health and CMV-seropositive.

The chain has TRBV5-1 and TRBJ2-1; 10 nucleotides align to TRBD2. The CDR3 loop spans 15 amino acids. V lost 1 base to trimming and J lost 4 bases; unmatched junction nucleotides: 2. Germline CDR1 is SGHRS and CDR2 is YFSETQ. For the CDR3, the DNA is TGCGCCAGCAGCTTGACTAGCGGGGTGTACAATGAGCAGTTCTTC. Translated: CASSLTSGVYNEQFF.

The chain carries TRBV28 and TRBJ2-1, with TRBD2 matching over 10 bases. This CDR3 region has 15 residues. After removal of 6 bases from V and 6 bases from J, the junction contained 8 bases not matched to a gene. The germline CDR1 and CDR2 sequences are MDHEN and SYDVKM. CDR3 DNA sequence: TGTGCCAGCAGATCCGGGACTAGCGTCCCCAATGAGCAGTTCTTC. It specifies CASRSGTSVPNEQFF.

This sequence joins TRBV7-8 and TRBJ1-5, with 10 bases aligning to TRBD1. Unmatched junction bases numbered 11, after V lost 0 bases and J lost 6 bases. Germline V lookup: CDR1 SGHVS, CDR2 FQNEAQ. The CDR3 consists of 18 residues. In DNA form, the CDR3 reads TGTGCCAGCAGCTTAGCGAAGTCCTGGCGGGACAGGGGTCAGCCCCAGCATTTT. As protein: CASSLAKSWRDRGQPQHF. Full variable domain (missing parts from reference TRBV7-8 and TRBJ1-5): GAGVSQSPRYKVAKRGQDVALRCDPISGHVSLFWYQQALGQGPEFLTYFQNEAQLDKSGLPSDRFFAERPEGSVSTLKIQRTQQEDSAVYLCASSLAKSWRDRGQPQHFGDGTRLSIL.

The chain couples TRBV6-1 to TRBJ2-1, with D possibly matching TRBD1 (6 bases). Germline V gene lookup returns CDR1 MNHNS and CDR2 SASEGT. Trimming removed 1 base at V and 9 bases at J, with 13 bases between. CDR3 length: 14 residues. Written as DNA, the CDR3 is TGTGCCAGCAGTGAAGTCGGGACACGGAGTGAGCAGTTCTTC. Encoded protein: CASSEVGTRSEQFF.

The CDR3 DNA follows: TGTGCCTGGAGTGCACAGGTGGGAGATACGCAGTATTTT. Translating it yields CAWSAQVGDTQYF. The gene calls are TRBV30 and TRBJ2-3, with a weak D call TRBD1 (5 bases). The CDR3 is 13 residues long. Trimming took 1 base from V and 5 from J, leaving 10 bases between them. CDR1 is GTSNPN, CDR2 SVGIG, per germline (reference sequence).

The chain employs TRBV7-8 and TRBJ2-3; tentative D call: TRBD2 (6 bases). Germline-derived CDR1 and CDR2 are SGHVS and FQNEAQ. V shed 5 bases and J shed 0 bases, with 18 bases lying between them. The CDR3 runs 17 residues. This chain's CDR3 is CASSASLGLRSTDTQYF. DNA of the CDR3: TGTGCCAGCAGCGCCAGCCTGGGACTGCGAAGCACAGATACGCAGTATTTT. The full variable domain, completed using reference TRBV7-8 and TRBJ2-3, is GAGVSQSPRYKVAKRGQDVALRCDPISGHVSLFWYQQALGQGPEFLTYFQNEAQLDKSGLPSDRFFAERPEGSVSTLKIQRTQQEDSAVYLCASSASLGLRSTDTQYFGPGTRLTVL.

V and J are TRBV28 and TRBJ2-7, with 11 bases aligning to TRBD2. The CDR3 loop spans 15 amino acids. V dropped 5 bases and J dropped 1; count of bases not matched to a gene: 4. Germline loops: CDR1 MDHEN, CDR2 SYDVKM. CDR3 sequence reads: CASSTGTSGSYEQYF. The CDR3 DNA sequence: TGTGCCAGCAGTACAGGGACTAGCGGTTCCTACGAGCAGTACTTC.

The chain has TRBV19 and TRBJ1-4, with 7 nucleotides matching TRBD1. The CDR3 consists of 14 residues. The J segment lost 9 bases and the V segment lost 0 bases, leaving 4 bases of the junction unmatched. The germline V gene has CDR1 LNHDA and CDR2 SQIVND (reference sequence). The CDR3 DNA reads TGTGCCAGTAGTATAGATCGGGACAGCAAAAAACTGTTTTTT. This translates into CASSIDRDSKKLFF.

This chain connects TRBV19 to TRBJ1-3; D unclear. V dropped 4 bases and J dropped 3 bases, with 13 bases sitting between them. The CDR3 totals 15 residues. Germline V gene data show CDR1 as LNHDA and CDR2 as SQIVND (reference sequence). The CDR3 region is CASSSTFVSGNTIYF. CDR3 DNA sequence: TGTGCCAGTAGTAGTACGTTCGTCAGTGGAAACACCATATATTTT.

The V and J genes are TRBV5-6 and TRBJ1-5; D call uncertain. Trimming stripped 3 bases from V and 7 bases from J, with 14 bases between. The CDR3 sequence is 14 residues long. Germline CDR1 SGHDT, CDR2 YYEEEE. CDR3 loop: CASSSSLSWQPQHF. DNA for the CDR3: TGTGCCAGCAGCTCATCTCTATCGTGGCAGCCCCAGCATTTT.

The chain links TRBV4-3 to TRBJ2-3, with D possibly TRBD2 on 6 matching bases. Trimming removed 0 bases from V and 5 bases from J, with 12 bases in between. The CDR3 is 15 residues long. The germline V gene has CDR1 LGHNA and CDR2 YSLEER. DNA of the CDR3: TGCGCCAGCAGCCAAGAGGCCTGGCGGGGAGATACGCAGTATTTT. It codes for CASSQEAWRGDTQYF.

This clone was seen a handful of times. V and J are TRBV28 and TRBJ2-7; a possible D gene is TRBD2 (5 bases). Germline CDR1 reads MDHEN; CDR2 reads SYDVKM. The CDR3 has 13 residues. V lost 3 bases to trimming and J lost 3 bases, with 9 bases between them. In nucleotides, the CDR3 is TGTGCCAGCAGTTTCGGGATTGACTACGAGCAGTACTTC. The encoded protein is CASSFGIDYEQYF.

The rearrangement joins TRBV29-1 to TRBJ1-1; D uncertain. V lost 5 bases to trimming and J lost 2 bases, with 12 bases between them. This CDR3 region has 13 residues. Germline V CDR1 and CDR2: SQVTM, ANQGSEA. CDR3 in amino acids: CSVNDGVNTEAFF. CDR3 DNA: TGCAGCGTTAATGACGGAGTAAACACTGAAGCTTTCTTT.

This rearrangement joins TRBV28 to TRBJ1-1; 8 bases match TRBD1. The V gene end was trimmed by 7 bases and the J gene end by 6 bases; junction bases not matched to a gene: 10. CDR3 length: 14 residues. Germline V gene lookup returns CDR1 MDHEN and CDR2 SYDVKM. This chain's CDR3 is CASNLDRVYPEAFF. CDR3 in DNA: TGTGCCAGCAACCTGGACAGGGTATATCCTGAAGCTTTCTTT.

The J gene is TRBJ1-1, the V gene TRBV18; 9 nucleotides match TRBD1. CDR1 is KGHSH and CDR2 is LQKENI in the germline V gene. V gave up 3 bases and J gave up 1 base; unmatched junction bases: 9. CDR3 length equals 17 residues. The CDR3 here is CASSPLGQGRRNTEAFF. Written as DNA, the CDR3 is TGTGCCAGCTCACCCCTTGGACAGGGGCGAAGGAACACTGAAGCTTTCTTT.

The genes are TRBV5-6 and TRBJ1-4, with D unresolved. V was trimmed by 2 bases and J by 0 bases, leaving 8 bases between them. Germline V gene lookup returns CDR1 SGHDT and CDR2 YYEEEE. This CDR3 region has 15 residues. CDR3 sequence: CASSLEGATNEKLFF. CDR3 DNA sequence: TGTGCCAGCAGCTTAGAAGGAGCAACTAATGAAAAACTGTTTTTT.

Only one count was recorded for this clone. The chain is built from TRBV7-9 and TRBJ2-1; 7 bases fit TRBD2. The length of the CDR3 is 15 residues. V lost 5 bases, J lost 7 bases, and 11 bases stayed unmatched. The germline V gene encodes CDR1 SEHNR and CDR2 FQNEAQ (reference sequence). The CDR3 is CASSGTGGPRNEQFF. Here the CDR3 DNA reads TGTGCCAGCAGCGGGACGGGAGGCCCTAGGAATGAGCAGTTCTTC.